The rows below give T cell receptor beta chains drawn from one sample of a study of beta chain features in type 1 diabetes. Measured with immunoSEQ multiplex PCR; TCRdb has only the in-frame clones, and not every one. Among fewer than 650,000 clones listed, 15% were seen once. What was sequenced was naive CD4+ T cells from blood. These TCRs come from a man younger than 30 in good health. CDR3s leave out the opening cysteine and the closing phenylalanine or tryptophan.

TRBJ1-1	12	TRBV29-1	SVVGQRLNTEAF
TRBJ1-2	14	TRBV18	ASSPPGTGGVYGYT
TRBJ1-2	11	TRBV5-1	ASTKDSNYGYT
TRBJ2-5	12	TRBV7-3	ASSSGTSRETQY
TRBJ2-4	11	TRBV28	ASSPQDRGIQY
TRBJ2-7	13	TRBV4-1	ASSSPSRGLYEQY
TRBJ2-7	13	TRBV7-9	ASSPRKGQTYEQY
TRBJ2-1	13	TRBV18	ASKPPYAGYNEQF
TRBJ2-7	12	TRBV27	ASSTRLDRDEQY
TRBJ2-5	13	TRBV27	ASGPRRGKQETQY
TRBJ2-3	14	TRBV4-1	ASSPRGKRSVDTQY
TRBJ1-2	12	TRBV7-3	ASSLSNSPGGYT
TRBJ2-7	14	TRBV2	ASSEALPGLSLEQY
TRBJ2-2	14	TRBV7-2	ASSLATNKNTGELF
TRBJ1-2	13	TRBV7-3	ASSATGSHMRGYT
TRBJ1-5	16	TRBV21-1	ASSHRDRVVKGNQPQH
TRBJ1-3	12	TRBV2	ASSMSPGGNTIY
TRBJ1-5	13	TRBV2	ASKGQPNSNQPQH
TRBJ2-7	12	TRBV5-6	ASSLEASGYEQY
TRBJ1-2	11	TRBV11-1	ASSFPEGRGYT
TRBJ2-5	11	TRBV7-2	ASSLKSGETQY
TRBJ2-1	10	TRBV4-2	ASSLALGDPF
TRBJ2-3	16	TRBV7-2	ASSLVGYRDSHTDTQY
TRBJ2-2	13	TRBV5-1	ASSSRTGGTGELF
TRBJ2-3	15	TRBV7-8	ASSSRLAGATTDTQY
TRBJ2-7	13	TRBV18	ASSTGLAGSYEQY
TRBJ2-4	13	TRBV6-1	ASSEQVNTKNIQY
TRBJ2-6	14	TRBV6-6	ASSFTQGSGANVLT
TRBJ2-1	13	TRBV9	ASSAGQGPYNEQF
TRBJ2-7	17	TRBV11-2	ASSLAPGLAGRMSYEQY
TRBJ2-7	16	TRBV4-3	ASSQGSQGPGLFYEQY
TRBJ2-7	15	TRBV7-3	ASSLSSPGQGTYEQY
TRBJ1-2	13	TRBV9	ASSARPSSLYGYT
TRBJ2-2	16	TRBV27	ASTPRAGGSLSTGELF
TRBJ2-5	10	TRBV29-1	SGQGFEETQY
TRBJ2-3	14	TRBV5-6	ASSSDRGVFTDTQY
TRBJ1-5	13	TRBV6-5	ASSSYYRGNQPQH
TRBJ1-2	14	TRBV28	ASSFEVRQFNYGYT
TRBJ1-6	11	TRBV19	ATRDIDNSPLH
TRBJ1-1	13	TRBV5-1	ASSLGTGVLPEAF
TRBJ1-1	12	TRBV6-1	ASSLGQANTEAF
TRBJ2-7	11	TRBV18	ASSPGAGAKEY
TRBJ1-1	11	TRBV2	ASSAGGWTEAF
TRBJ1-1	11	TRBV10-3	AIGAEGNTEAF
TRBJ2-5	14	TRBV4-1	ASSQENRLGRETQY